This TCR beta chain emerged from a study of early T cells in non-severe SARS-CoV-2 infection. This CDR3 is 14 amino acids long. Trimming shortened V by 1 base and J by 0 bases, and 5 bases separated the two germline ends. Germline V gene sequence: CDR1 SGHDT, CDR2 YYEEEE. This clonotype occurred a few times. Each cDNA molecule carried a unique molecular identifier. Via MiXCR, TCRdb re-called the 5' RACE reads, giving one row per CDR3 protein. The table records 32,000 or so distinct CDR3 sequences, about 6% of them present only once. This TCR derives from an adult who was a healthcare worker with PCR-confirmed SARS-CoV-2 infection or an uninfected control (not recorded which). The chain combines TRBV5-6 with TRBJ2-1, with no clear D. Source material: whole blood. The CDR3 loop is CASSLSSSYNEQFF. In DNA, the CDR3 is TGTGCCAGCAGCTTGTCTAGCTCCTACAATGAGCAGTTCTTC.